What follows describes a single TCR beta chain. Its antigen is as yet unknown. The time point denotes: healthy volunteer bleed at 6 weeks. Unfractionated whole blood yielded total RNA. The entry originates in a study of human T cells and chemical hapten exposure. Study overall: TCR yields per sample varied mostly from small pooled library volume differences. Notes on the study in general: High-frequency TCRs, those above 1 in 1000, stayed the same after DPC sensitization.

Unique molecular identifiers were affixed to discrete cDNA molecules within the library. TCRdb reanalysed the RACE reads using MiXCR and keeps one entry per CDR3 protein. The data hold approximately 59,000 distinct CDR3 sequences, with under 7.5% observed a single time. Germline loops: CDR1 SNHLY, CDR2 FYNNEI. This CDR3 contains 16 residues. Trimming took off 3 bases at V and 1 base at J, with 15 bases between the two ends. This TCR was recovered from a female donor in good health. Some clones in this sample may be carry-over from other donors' samples. The material sequenced was whole blood. This chain connects TRBV2 to TRBJ2-5; unclear D gene. CDR3 amino acids: CASSDINRRSQETQYF. CDR3 sequence (DNA): TGTGCCAGCAGTGATATCAACCGGCGATCCCAAGAGACCCAGTACTTC.